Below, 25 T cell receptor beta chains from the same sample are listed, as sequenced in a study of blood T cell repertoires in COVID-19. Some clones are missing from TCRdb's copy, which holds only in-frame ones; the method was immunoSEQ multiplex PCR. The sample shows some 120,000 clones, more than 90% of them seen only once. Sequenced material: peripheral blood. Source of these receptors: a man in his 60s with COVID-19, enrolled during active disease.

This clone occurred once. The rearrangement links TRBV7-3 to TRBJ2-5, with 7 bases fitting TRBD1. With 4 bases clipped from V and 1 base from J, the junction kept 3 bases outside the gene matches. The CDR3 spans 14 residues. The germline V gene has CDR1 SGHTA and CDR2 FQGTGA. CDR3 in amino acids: CASSSDRAQETQYF. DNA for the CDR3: TGTGCCAGCAGCTCCGACAGGGCCCAAGAGACCCAGTACTTC.

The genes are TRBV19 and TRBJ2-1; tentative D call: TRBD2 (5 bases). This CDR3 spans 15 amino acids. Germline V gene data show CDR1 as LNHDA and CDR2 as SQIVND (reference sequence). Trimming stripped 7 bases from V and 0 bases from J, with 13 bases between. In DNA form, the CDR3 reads TGTGCCAGTAACCGGGAATTTGGCTCCTACAATGAGCAGTTCTTC. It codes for CASNREFGSYNEQFF.

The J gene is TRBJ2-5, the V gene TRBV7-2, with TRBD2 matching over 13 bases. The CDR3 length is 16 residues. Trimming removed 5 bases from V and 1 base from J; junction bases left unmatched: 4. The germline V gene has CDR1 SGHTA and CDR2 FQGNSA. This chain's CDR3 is CASSPGTSGTQETQYF. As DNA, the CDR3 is TGTGCCAGCAGCCCCGGGACTAGCGGGACCCAAGAGACCCAGTACTTC.

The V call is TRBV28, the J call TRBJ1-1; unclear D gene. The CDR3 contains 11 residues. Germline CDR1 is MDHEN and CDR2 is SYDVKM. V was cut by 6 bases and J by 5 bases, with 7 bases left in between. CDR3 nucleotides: TGTGCCAGCAGGAGGGTGACTGAAGCTTTCTTT. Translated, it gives CASRRVTEAFF.

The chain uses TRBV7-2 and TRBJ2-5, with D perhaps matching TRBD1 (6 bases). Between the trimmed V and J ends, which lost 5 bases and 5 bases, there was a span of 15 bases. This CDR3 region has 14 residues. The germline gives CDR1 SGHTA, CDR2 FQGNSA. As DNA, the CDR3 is TGTGCCAGCAGCCTCGACAGGTGGGGGGAGACCCAGTACTTC. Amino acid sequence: CASSLDRWGETQYF.

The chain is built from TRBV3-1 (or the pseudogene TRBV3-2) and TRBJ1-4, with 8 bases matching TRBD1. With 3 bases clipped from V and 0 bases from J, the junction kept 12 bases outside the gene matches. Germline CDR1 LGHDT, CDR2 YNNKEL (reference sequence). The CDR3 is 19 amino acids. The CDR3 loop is CASSHLRQGRDATNEKLFF. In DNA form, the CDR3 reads TGTGCCAGCAGCCATCTCAGACAGGGGCGGGATGCAACTAATGAAAAACTGTTTTTT.

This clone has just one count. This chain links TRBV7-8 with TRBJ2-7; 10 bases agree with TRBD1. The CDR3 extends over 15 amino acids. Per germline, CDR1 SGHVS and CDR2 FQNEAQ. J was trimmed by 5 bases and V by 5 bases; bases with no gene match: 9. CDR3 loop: CASSPGTGESHEQYF. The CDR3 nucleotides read TGTGCCAGCAGCCCAGGGACAGGGGAGAGTCACGAGCAGTACTTC.

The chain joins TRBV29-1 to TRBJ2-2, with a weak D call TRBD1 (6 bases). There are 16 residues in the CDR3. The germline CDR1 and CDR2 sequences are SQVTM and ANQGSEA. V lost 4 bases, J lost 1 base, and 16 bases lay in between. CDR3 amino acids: CSVVISSRGNTGELFF. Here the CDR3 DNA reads TGCAGCGTTGTTATCTCTAGCAGGGGGAACACCGGGGAGCTGTTTTTT.

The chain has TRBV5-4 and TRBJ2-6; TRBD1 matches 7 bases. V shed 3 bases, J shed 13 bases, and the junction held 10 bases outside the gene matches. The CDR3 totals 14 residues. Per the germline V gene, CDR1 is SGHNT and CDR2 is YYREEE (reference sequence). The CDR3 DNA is TGTGCCAGCAGCTGGGACAGCGTGCCAGGAGTCCTGACTTTC. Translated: CASSWDSVPGVLTF. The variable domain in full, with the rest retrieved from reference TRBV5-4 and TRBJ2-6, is ETGVTQSPTHLIKTRGQQVTLRCSSQSGHNTVSWYQQALGQGPQFIFQYYREEENGRGNFPPRFSGLQFPNYSSELNVNALELDDSALYLCASSWDSVPGVLTFGAGSRLTVL.

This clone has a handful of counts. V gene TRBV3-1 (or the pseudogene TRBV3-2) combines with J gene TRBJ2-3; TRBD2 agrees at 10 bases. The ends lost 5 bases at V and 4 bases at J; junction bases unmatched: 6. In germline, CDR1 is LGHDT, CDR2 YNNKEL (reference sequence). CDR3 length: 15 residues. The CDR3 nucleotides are TGTGCCAGCAGCGCCCTAGCGGGAGCGGCAGATACGCAGTATTTT. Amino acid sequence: CASSALAGAADTQYF.

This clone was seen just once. The DNA of the CDR3 is TGTGCCAGCAGCTTAGTGGGCGGGAACACAGATACGCAGTATTTT. Translation: CASSLVGGNTDTQYF. The V gene is TRBV7-3, the J gene TRBJ2-3; D may be TRBD2 (6 bases). There are 15 residues in the CDR3. CDR1 and CDR2 (germline): SGHTA, FQGTGA. With 2 bases removed from V and 2 bases from J, the gap between germline ends came to 11 bases.

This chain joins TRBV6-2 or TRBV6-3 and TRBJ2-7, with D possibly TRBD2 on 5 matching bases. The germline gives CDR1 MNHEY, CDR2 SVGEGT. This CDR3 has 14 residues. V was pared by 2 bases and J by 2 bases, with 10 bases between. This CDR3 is CASSYRELTYEQYF. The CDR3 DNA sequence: TGTGCCAGCAGTTACAGGGAGCTAACCTACGAGCAGTACTTC.

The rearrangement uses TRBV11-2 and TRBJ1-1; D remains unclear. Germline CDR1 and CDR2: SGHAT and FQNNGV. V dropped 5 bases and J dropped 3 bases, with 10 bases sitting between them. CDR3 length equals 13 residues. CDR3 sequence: CASSLGGDTEAFF. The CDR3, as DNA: TGTGCCAGCAGCCTCGGCGGGGACACTGAAGCTTTCTTT.

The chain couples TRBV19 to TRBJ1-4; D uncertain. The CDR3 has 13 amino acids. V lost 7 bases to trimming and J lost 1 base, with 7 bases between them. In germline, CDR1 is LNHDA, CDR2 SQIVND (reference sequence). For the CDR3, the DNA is TGTGCCAGTAATAGGAGAACTAATGAAAAACTGTTTTTT. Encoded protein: CASNRRTNEKLFF.

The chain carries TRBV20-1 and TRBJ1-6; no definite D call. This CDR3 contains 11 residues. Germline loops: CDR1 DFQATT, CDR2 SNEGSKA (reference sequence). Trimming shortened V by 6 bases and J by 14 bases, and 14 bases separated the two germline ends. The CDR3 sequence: CSAHDPGTLHF. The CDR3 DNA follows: TGCAGTGCGCATGACCCCGGGACCCTCCACTTT.

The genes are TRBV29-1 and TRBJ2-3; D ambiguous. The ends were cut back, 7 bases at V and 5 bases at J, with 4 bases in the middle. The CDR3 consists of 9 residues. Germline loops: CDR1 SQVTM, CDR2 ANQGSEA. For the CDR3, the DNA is TGCAGCGCCGGAGATACGCAGTATTTT. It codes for CSAGDTQYF.

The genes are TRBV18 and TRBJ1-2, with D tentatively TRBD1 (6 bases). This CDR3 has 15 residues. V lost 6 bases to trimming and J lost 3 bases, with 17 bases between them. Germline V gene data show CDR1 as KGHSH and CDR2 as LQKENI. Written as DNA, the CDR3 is TGTGCCAGCTCGCCCGAACAGGGTTTGGACTATGGCTACACCTTC. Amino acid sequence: CASSPEQGLDYGYTF.

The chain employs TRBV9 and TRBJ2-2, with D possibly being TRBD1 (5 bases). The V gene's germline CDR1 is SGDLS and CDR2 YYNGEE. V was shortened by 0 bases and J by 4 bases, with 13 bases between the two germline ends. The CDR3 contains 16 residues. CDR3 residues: CASSVASGSSTGELFF. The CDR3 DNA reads TGTGCCAGCAGCGTAGCTTCAGGGTCGAGCACCGGGGAGCTGTTTTTT.

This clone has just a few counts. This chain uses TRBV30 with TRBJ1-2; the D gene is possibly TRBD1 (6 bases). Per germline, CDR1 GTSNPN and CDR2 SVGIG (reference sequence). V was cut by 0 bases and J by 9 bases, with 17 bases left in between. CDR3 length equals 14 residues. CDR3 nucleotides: TGTGCCTGGAGTGTACGCAGGGGATCGTCGAGCTACACCTTC. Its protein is CAWSVRRGSSSYTF.

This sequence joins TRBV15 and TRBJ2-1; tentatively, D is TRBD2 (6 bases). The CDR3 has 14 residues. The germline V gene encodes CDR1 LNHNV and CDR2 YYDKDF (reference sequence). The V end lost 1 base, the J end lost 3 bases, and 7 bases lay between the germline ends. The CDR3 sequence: CATSRAGVYNEQFF. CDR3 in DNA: TGTGCCACCAGCAGAGCGGGAGTCTACAATGAGCAGTTCTTC.

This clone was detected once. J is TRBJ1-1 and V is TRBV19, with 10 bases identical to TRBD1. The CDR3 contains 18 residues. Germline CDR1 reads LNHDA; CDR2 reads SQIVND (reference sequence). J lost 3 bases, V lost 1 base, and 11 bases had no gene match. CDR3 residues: CASSIAGRDRGGDTEAFF. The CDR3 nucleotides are TGTGCCAGTAGTATAGCGGGAAGGGACAGGGGTGGGGACACTGAAGCTTTCTTT.

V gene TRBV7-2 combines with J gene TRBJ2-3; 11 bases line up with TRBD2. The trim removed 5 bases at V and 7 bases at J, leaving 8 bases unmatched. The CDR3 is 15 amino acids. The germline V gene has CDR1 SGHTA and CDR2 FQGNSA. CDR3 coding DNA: TGTGCCAGCAGCCCTGGGGTAGCGGGAGGGTATACGCAGTATTTT. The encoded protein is CASSPGVAGGYTQYF. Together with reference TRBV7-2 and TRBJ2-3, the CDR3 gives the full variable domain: GAGVSQSPSNKVTEKGKDVELRCDPISGHTALYWYRQSLGQGLEFLIYFQGNSAPDKSGLPSDRFSAERTGGSVSTLTIQRTQQEDSAVYLCASSPGVAGGYTQYFGPGTRLTVL.

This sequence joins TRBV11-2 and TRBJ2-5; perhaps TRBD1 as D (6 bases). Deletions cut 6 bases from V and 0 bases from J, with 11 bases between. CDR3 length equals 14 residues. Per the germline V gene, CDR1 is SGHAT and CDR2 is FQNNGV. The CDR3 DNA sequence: TGTGCCAGCAGTACCGACAGGTACCAAGAGACCCAGTACTTC. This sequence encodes CASSTDRYQETQYF.

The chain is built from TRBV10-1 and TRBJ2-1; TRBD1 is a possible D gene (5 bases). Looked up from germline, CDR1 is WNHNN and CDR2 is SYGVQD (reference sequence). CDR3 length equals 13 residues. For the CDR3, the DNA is TGCGCAGCAGGGTCAAATTCCTACAATGAGCAGTTCTTC. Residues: CAAGSNSYNEQFF.

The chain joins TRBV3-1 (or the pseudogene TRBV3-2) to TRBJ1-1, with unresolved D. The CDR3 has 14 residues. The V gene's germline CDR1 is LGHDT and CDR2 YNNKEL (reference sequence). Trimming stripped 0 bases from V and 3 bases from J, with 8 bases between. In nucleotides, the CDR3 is TGTGCCAGCAGCCAAGAAAGCACTTACACTGAAGCTTTCTTT. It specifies CASSQESTYTEAFF.